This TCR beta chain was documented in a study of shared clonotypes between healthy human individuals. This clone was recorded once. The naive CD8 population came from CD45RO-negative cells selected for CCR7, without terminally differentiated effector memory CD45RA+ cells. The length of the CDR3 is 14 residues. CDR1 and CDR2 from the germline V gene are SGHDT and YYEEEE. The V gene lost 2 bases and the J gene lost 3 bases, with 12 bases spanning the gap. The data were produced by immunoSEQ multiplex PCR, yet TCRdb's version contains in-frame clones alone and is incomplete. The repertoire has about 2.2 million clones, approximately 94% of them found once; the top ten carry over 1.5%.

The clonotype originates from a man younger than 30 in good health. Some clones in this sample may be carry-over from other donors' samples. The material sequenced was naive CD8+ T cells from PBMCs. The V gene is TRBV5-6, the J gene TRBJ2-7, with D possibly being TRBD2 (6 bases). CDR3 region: CASSFGRDHYEQYF. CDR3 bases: TGTGCCAGCAGCTTCGGGCGGGATCACTACGAGCAGTACTTC.